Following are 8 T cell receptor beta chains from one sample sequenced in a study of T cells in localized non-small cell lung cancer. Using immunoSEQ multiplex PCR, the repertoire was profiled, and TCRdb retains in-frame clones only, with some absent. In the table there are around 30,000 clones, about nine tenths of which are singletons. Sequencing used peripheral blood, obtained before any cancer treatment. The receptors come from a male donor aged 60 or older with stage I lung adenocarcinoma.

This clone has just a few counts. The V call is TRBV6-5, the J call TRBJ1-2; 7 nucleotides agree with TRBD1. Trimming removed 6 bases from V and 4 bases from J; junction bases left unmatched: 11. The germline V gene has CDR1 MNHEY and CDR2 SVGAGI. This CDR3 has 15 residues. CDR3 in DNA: TGTGCCAGCAGAAGCGTCTCCGACAGGGCCTATGGCTACACCTTC. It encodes CASRSVSDRAYGYTF.

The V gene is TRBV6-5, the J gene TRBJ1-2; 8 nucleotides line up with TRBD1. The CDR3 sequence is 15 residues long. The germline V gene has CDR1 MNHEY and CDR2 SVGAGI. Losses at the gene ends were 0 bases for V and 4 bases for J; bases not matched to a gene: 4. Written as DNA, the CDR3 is TGTGCCAGCAGTTACTCTCCAGGGGGCGGCTATGGCTACACCTTC. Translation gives CASSYSPGGGYGYTF.

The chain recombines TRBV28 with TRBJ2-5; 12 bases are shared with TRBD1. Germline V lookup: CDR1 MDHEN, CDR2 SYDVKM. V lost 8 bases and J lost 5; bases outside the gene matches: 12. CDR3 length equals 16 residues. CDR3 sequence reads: CASARSGTGGRETQYF. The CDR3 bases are TGTGCCAGCGCTCGATCCGGGACAGGGGGCAGGGAGACCCAGTACTTC. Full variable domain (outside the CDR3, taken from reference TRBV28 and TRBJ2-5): DVKVTQSSRYLVKRTGEKVFLECVQDMDHENMFWYRQDPGLGLRLIYFSYDVKMKEKGDIPEGYSVSREKKERFSLILESASTNQTSMYLCASARSGTGGRETQYFGPGTRLLVL.

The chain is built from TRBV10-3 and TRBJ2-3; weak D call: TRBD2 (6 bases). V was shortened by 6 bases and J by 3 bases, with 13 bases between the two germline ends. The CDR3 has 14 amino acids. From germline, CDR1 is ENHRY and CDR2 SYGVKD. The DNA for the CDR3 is TGTGCCATCAGCAGACTAGGAAAAACAGATACGCAGTATTTT. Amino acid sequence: CAISRLGKTDTQYF.

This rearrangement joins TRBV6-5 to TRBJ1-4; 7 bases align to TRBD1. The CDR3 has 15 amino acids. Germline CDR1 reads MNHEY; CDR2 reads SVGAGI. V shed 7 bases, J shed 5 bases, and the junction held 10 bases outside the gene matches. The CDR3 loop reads CASKPTQGRNEKLFF. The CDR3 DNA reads TGTGCCAGCAAGCCCACACAGGGGAGAAATGAAAAACTGTTTTTT.

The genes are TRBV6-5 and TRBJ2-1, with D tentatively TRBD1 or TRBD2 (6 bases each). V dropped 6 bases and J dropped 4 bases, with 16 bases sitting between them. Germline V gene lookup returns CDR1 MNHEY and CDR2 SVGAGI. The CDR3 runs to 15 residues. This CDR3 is CASRTGRGQYNEQFF. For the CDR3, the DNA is TGTGCCAGCAGGACCGGGCGGGGACAATACAATGAGCAGTTCTTC.

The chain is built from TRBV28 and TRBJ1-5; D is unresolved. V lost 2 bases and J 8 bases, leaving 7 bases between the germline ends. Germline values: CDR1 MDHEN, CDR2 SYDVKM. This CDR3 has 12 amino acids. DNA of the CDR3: TGTGCCAGCAGTTTACCGGCGGAGCCCCAGCATTTT. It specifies CASSLPAEPQHF.

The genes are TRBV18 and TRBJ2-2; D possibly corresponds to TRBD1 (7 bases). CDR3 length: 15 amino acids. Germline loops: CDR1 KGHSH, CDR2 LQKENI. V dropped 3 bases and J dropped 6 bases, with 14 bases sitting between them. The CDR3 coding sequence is TGTGCCAGCTCACCGCGCCAGGGGGGCCCCGGGGAGCTGTTTTTT. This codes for CASSPRQGGPGELFF.